This TCR beta chain was observed in a study of blood T cell repertoires in COVID-19 (TCRdb year 2020). About the study as a whole: The collaborator samples originated in the United States, Italy and Spain and spanned the acute and convalescent phases of COVID-19. The prospective study material was composed of cDNA or gDNA derived from T cells, B-cell-depleted T cells, or PBMCs. Deeply sampled blood TCRbeta repertoires from subjects exposed to, actively infected with, or recovered from COVID-19 were included in the dataset. A freely available public database, intended as a resource for researchers studying the immune response to SARS-CoV-2, is where the repertoires were released. The samples were drawn from the first 160 participants of the ongoing ImmuneRACE study and from 1,254 subjects provided by 6 global collaborators. The sample metadata nearly always contained a de-identified subject ID, COVID-19 status, age in years and sex. Where available, HLA class I and class II types were obtained from metadata supplied by the sample provider rather than from assay-based typing. Broader findings and caveats from the paper: The amount of clinical and demographic metadata varied by source and participant and was provided uncurated.

From a lookup of the germline V gene, CDR1 and CDR2 are SGHRS and YFSETQ. The V end loses 5 bases and the J end loses 4 bases, and a stretch of 13 bases separates them. The CDR3 has 14 amino acids, counting the end cysteine and phenylalanine. Of all the DNA, just the CDR3 is kept, 42 bases in frame from base 1. Collaborating institutions collected whole blood in K2EDTA tubes following their own protocols. For TCRbeta analysis, collaborators shipped samples as frozen whole blood, isolated PBMCs, or DNA extracted from either of those sample types. As concerns this clone: The antigen it recognizes is unknown. The sample holds no much larger clone one base away, and base qualities are not on file.

TCRbeta CDR3 regions were amplified from genomic DNA using the immunoSEQ Assay, a bias-controlled multiplex PCR. Regarding the original processing steps: Nucleated cell counts per sample were estimated from amplification of reference gene primers within the assay. To quantify the absolute abundance of each unique TCRbeta CDR3 rearrangement, sequence reads were collapsed and filtered. For each sample, productive Simpson clonality was calculated by taking the square root of Simpson's diversity index across productive rearrangements. This is the immuneACCESS table as TCRdb keeps it, with only in-frame sequences that have V and J called. A part of the clones is gone; compared with another copy, unresolved V genes explain less than half, and the rest is unexplained. V, J and clone size are taken as reported in that table, and D and trimming were inferred from the DNA itself. The sample table contains fewer than 130,000 clones; only one count was recorded for 80% to 90% of them. 2.1% of the sample is in the top ten clones.

The chain employs TRBV5-1 and TRBJ2-1, and perhaps TRBD1 as D gene, on 6 matching bases. The TCR comes from a human donor in a cohort sampled during active COVID-19. Material for sequencing was peripheral blood. CDR3 loop: CASSMGHGYNEQFF. The sequence in DNA is TGCGCCAGCAGTATGGGACACGGGTACAATGAGCAGTTCTTC.